The 11 T cell receptor beta chains in this list originate from one sample, sequenced in a study of monozygotic twins with cystic fibrosis. The protocol was immunoSEQ multiplex PCR, while the TCRdb copy is restricted to in-frame clones and leaves out a portion. The sample yields about 9,100 clones, around 93% seen once. The sequenced sample consisted of blood. Every receptor here comes from a boy aged 2 to 9 with cystic fibrosis.

CDR3 in amino acids: CASHPGQGANQPQHF. CDR3 nucleotide sequence: TGTGCCAGTCATCCGGGACAGGGGGCGAATCAGCCCCAGCATTTT. This chain uses TRBV19 with TRBJ1-5; TRBD1 aligns across 12 bases. Unmatched junction bases numbered 6, after V lost 8 bases and J lost 4 bases. Germline V CDR1 and CDR2: LNHDA, SQIVND (reference sequence). The CDR3 is made up of 15 amino acids.

The CDR3 region is CASRTSGGGVEQFF. The CDR3, as DNA: TGTGCCAGCAGAACCAGCGGGGGAGGGGTTGAGCAGTTCTTC. This chain links TRBV6-5 with TRBJ2-1, with 8 bases aligning to TRBD2. V lost 6 bases to trimming and J lost 9 bases; unmatched junction nucleotides: 10. The germline V gene encodes CDR1 MNHEY and CDR2 SVGAGI. The CDR3 runs to 14 residues.

This chain uses TRBV6-4 with TRBJ2-3; D uncertain. CDR3 length: 13 amino acids. The germline gives CDR1 MRHNA, CDR2 SNTAGT. Trimming took 4 bases from V and 5 from J, leaving 10 bases between them. CDR3 sequence (DNA): TGTGCCAGCAGTGCTGGCCCGGTAGATACGCAGTATTTT. Translated: CASSAGPVDTQYF.

The chain carries TRBV4-1 and TRBJ1-2; D is uncertain. Trimming pared 2 bases from V and 4 bases from J, leaving 14 bases between. Germline V gene lookup returns CDR1 MGHRA and CDR2 YSYEKL. The CDR3 is 15 residues long. Here the CDR3 reads CASSQPLAGSYGYTF. Here the CDR3 DNA reads TGCGCCAGCAGCCAACCCCTCGCCGGGTCCTATGGCTACACCTTC.

The rearrangement links TRBV10-3 to TRBJ2-7; D may correspond to TRBD1 or TRBD2 (5 bases each). V was cut by 2 bases and J by 2 bases, with 10 bases left in between. Germline assignment: CDR1 ENHRY and CDR2 SYGVKD. The CDR3 consists of 14 residues. CDR3 DNA: TGTGCCATCAGTGAGGACGGGACCCCCTACGAGCAGTACGTC. Amino acids: CAISEDGTPYEQYV.

The chain carries TRBV30 and TRBJ1-6, with TRBD1 identical over 9 bases. The V gene end was trimmed by 4 bases and the J gene end by 7 bases; junction bases not matched to a gene: 2. Germline V gene sequence: CDR1 GTSNPN, CDR2 SVGIG (reference sequence). The CDR3 consists of 13 residues. CDR3 in amino acids: CAWTGQGNSPLHF. The CDR3 DNA reads as TGTGCCTGGACTGGACAGGGGAATTCACCCCTCCACTTT.

This CDR3 is CASSQDPPLAGRTDTQYF. DNA of the CDR3: TGCGCCAGCAGCCAAGATCCCCCACTAGCGGGGCGAACAGATACGCAGTATTTT. This chain uses TRBV4-3 with TRBJ2-3; 10 bases map to TRBD2. The CDR3 totals 18 residues. Trimming at V came to 0 bases and at J to 3 bases, leaving 9 bases not matched to a gene. Germline loops: CDR1 LGHNA, CDR2 YSLEER.

The V gene is TRBV7-8, the J gene TRBJ2-5; 11 bases agree with TRBD2. Germline V gene data show CDR1 as SGHVS and CDR2 as FQNEAQ. V lost 11 bases and J lost 2; bases outside the gene matches: 4. The CDR3 has 13 residues. The CDR3 DNA is TGTGCCGGGGGACTAGCGGCGCAAGAGACCCAGTACTTC. Its translation is CAGGLAAQETQYF.

This chain uses TRBV4-1 with TRBJ1-1; tentative D call: TRBD1 (6 bases). Trimming took 1 base from V and 11 from J, leaving 17 bases between them. From germline, CDR1 is MGHRA and CDR2 YSYEKL. CDR3 length: 14 residues. The CDR3 sequence: CASSQGRGTRGAFF. CDR3 sequence (DNA): TGCGCCAGCAGCCAAGGGAGGGGGACCCGGGGGGCTTTCTTT.

This chain joins TRBV2 and TRBJ2-5; 7 nucleotides align to TRBD1. The V and J ends lost 2 bases and 5 bases, in that order; junction bases with no gene match: 8. CDR3 length: 15 residues. Germline CDR1 SNHLY, CDR2 FYNNEI. For the CDR3, the DNA is TGTGCCAGCAGTGAATCGGCAGGGGGAGAGGAGACCCAGTACTTC. This translates into CASSESAGGEETQYF.

The J gene is TRBJ2-7, the V gene TRBV6-1; D is unclear. Per the germline V gene, CDR1 is MNHNS and CDR2 is SASEGT. Trimming shortened V by 2 bases and J by 0 bases, and 14 bases separated the two germline ends. The CDR3 totals 16 residues. Written as DNA, the CDR3 is TGTGCCAGCAGTGAATTCGGCAGCTCAAGCTCCTACGAGCAGTACGTC. Translating gives CASSEFGSSSSYEQYV.